The 19 T cell receptor beta chains presented below share a single source sample, sequenced in a study of T cell responses to AZD1222 COVID-19 vaccine. TCRdb's copy holds only in-frame clones and misses some; the assay was immunoSEQ multiplex PCR. The table has about 150,000 clones, roughly 90% seen once. The starting material was peripheral blood, obtained 28 days after the second AZD1222 dose. All receptors derive from an adult who received the AZD1222 COVID-19 vaccine.

This rearrangement joins TRBV5-6 to TRBJ2-5; maybe TRBD2 (5 bases). V gave up 3 bases and J gave up 5 bases, with 14 bases separating them. Germline V lookup: CDR1 SGHDT, CDR2 YYEEEE. This CDR3 has 14 residues. The CDR3 DNA sequence: TGTGCCAGCAGCTGGAGCGGTTTGAAGGAGACCCAGTACTTC. This encodes CASSWSGLKETQYF.

The rearrangement uses TRBV18 and TRBJ2-1, with D perhaps TRBD1 (6 bases). This CDR3 spans 18 amino acids. V gave up 4 bases and J gave up 3 bases, with 22 bases separating them. Germline lookup yields CDR1 KGHSH and CDR2 LQKENI. CDR3 sequence reads: CASSRNGPTGLVYNEQFF. In DNA form, the CDR3 reads TGTGCCAGCTCACGGAATGGACCGACAGGACTGGTCTACAATGAGCAGTTCTTC.

The V call is TRBV7-8, the J call TRBJ2-5; 9 nucleotides align to TRBD1. The length of the CDR3 is 15 residues. From germline, CDR1 is SGHVS and CDR2 FQNEAQ. V was clipped by 0 bases and J by 6 bases; unmatched bases: 5. This CDR3 reads CASSLAQGATKTQYF. The CDR3 coding sequence is TGTGCCAGCAGCTTAGCACAGGGGGCTACTAAGACCCAGTACTTC.

The V and J genes are TRBV6-5 and TRBJ1-5; D might be TRBD1 (5 bases). Germline V gene lookup returns CDR1 MNHEY and CDR2 SVGAGI. This CDR3 has 13 residues. V lost 4 bases and J 14 bases, leaving 18 bases between the germline ends. The CDR3 sequence is CASSSDVAGQEHF. CDR3 in DNA: TGTGCCAGCAGTTCGGATGTAGCAGGGCAAGAGCATTTT.

V usage is TRBV2 and J usage is TRBJ1-5; D remains unclear. Trimming shortened V by 5 bases and J by 3 bases, and 14 bases separated the two germline ends. CDR3 length: 15 amino acids. The germline V gene has CDR1 SNHLY and CDR2 FYNNEI. The CDR3 region has the DNA TGTGCCAGCAGTAGCGGAGAGATTTTCAATCAGCCCCAGCATTTT. This encodes CASSSGEIFNQPQHF.

Points on this clone: Other nucleotide sequences in the sample specify the same CDR3. The chain employs TRBV24-1 and TRBJ1-5; D gene ambiguous. The V end lost 3 bases, the J end lost 3 bases, and 8 bases lay between the germline ends. This CDR3 region has 14 residues. Germline values: CDR1 KGHDR, CDR2 SFDVKD. The CDR3 DNA follows: TGTGCCACCAGTGATCGGCAGTTCAATCAGCCCCAGCATTTT. Protein: CATSDRQFNQPQHF.

CDR3 in amino acids: CAISETSGTHQETQYF. As DNA, the CDR3 is TGTGCCATCAGTGAGACTAGCGGGACCCACCAAGAGACCCAGTACTTC. The chain links TRBV10-3 to TRBJ2-5; 10 bases match TRBD2. V shed 2 bases and J 0 bases; nucleotides not matched to a gene: 3. The CDR3 is made up of 16 amino acids. Germline V gives CDR1 ENHRY, CDR2 SYGVKD.

The chain has TRBV14 and TRBJ1-6, with D possibly TRBD1 on 5 matching bases. This CDR3 spans 13 amino acids. Trimming stripped 4 bases from V and 11 bases from J, with 12 bases between. CDR1 and CDR2 from the germline V gene are SGHDN and FVKESK. The CDR3 sequence: CASSPQTVTPLHF. The DNA for the CDR3 is TGTGCCAGCAGCCCGCAGACAGTTACACCCCTCCACTTT.

The chain has TRBV9 and TRBJ2-6; 12 nucleotides align to TRBD1. V was pared by 4 bases and J by 3 bases, with 5 bases of the junction left unmatched. This CDR3 is 17 amino acids long. Germline CDR1 SGDLS, CDR2 YYNGEE. The CDR3 DNA sequence: TGTGCCAGCAGCCCCGGGACAGGGGGCTTTGGGGCCAACGTCCTGACTTTC. This encodes CASSPGTGGFGANVLTF.

The chain links TRBV6-4 to TRBJ2-3; 10 positions agree with TRBD2. With 0 bases clipped from V and 4 bases from J, the junction kept 4 bases outside the gene matches. In germline, CDR1 is MRHNA, CDR2 SNTAGT. The CDR3 loop spans 16 amino acids. CDR3 protein: CASSDSSGGAADTQYF. In DNA, the CDR3 is TGTGCCAGCAGTGACTCAAGCGGGGGGGCCGCAGATACGCAGTATTTT.

CDR3 coding DNA: TGTGCCAGCTCCCTATGGGGGCGGGGGGGCACAGATACGCAGTATTTT. Translation: CASSLWGRGGTDTQYF. The genes are TRBV18 and TRBJ2-3, with TRBD2 matching over 8 bases. CDR3 size: 16 residues. Germline CDR1 and CDR2: KGHSH and LQKENI. The junction had 9 bases not matched to a gene; V was cut back by 6 bases and J by 1 base.

This clone appeared once. The chain is built from TRBV2 and TRBJ1-4; TRBD1 might be the D (6 bases). In germline, CDR1 is SNHLY, CDR2 FYNNEI. V shed 4 bases and J shed 7 bases, with 10 bases lying between them. The CDR3 contains 13 residues. The CDR3: CASSGGPPEKLFF. The CDR3 DNA sequence: TGTGCCAGCAGTGGGGGGCCTCCTGAAAAACTGTTTTTT.

The genes are TRBV2 and TRBJ1-1; unclear D gene. CDR3 size: 11 residues. Germline values: CDR1 SNHLY, CDR2 FYNNEI. Trimming cost V 4 bases and J 11 bases, with 11 bases left between them. The DNA of the CDR3 is TGTGCCAGCAGTGGAGGAGCGAGGGCTTTCTTT. Translation gives CASSGGARAFF.

The chain links TRBV2 to TRBJ2-1, with D perhaps matching TRBD1 (6 bases). The germline gives CDR1 SNHLY, CDR2 FYNNEI. V lost 1 base and J 6 bases, leaving 13 bases between the germline ends. The CDR3 is 15 amino acids. The CDR3 DNA reads TGTGCCAGCAGTGAAGGTTGGCAGGGGCCCAATGAGCAGTTCTTC. It encodes CASSEGWQGPNEQFF.

The chain employs TRBV11-3 and TRBJ2-1; a possible D gene is TRBD1 (7 bases). Germline V gene lookup returns CDR1 SGHNT and CDR2 YENEEA. The CDR3 extends over 16 amino acids. V shed 5 bases and J shed 5 bases, with 19 bases lying between them. The CDR3 coding sequence is TGTGCCAGCAGCGCCAGGGGGACTCCCAACAACAATGAGCAGTTCTTC. Translation: CASSARGTPNNNEQFF.

This chain joins TRBV2 and TRBJ2-1; D not certain. Deletions cut 11 bases from V and 5 bases from J, with 22 bases between. The CDR3 sequence is 15 residues long. From germline, CDR1 is SNHLY and CDR2 FYNNEI. CDR3 in amino acids: CAARAANYFNNEQFF. The CDR3 DNA is TGTGCCGCGCGAGCAGCGAATTACTTCAACAATGAGCAGTTCTTC.

As for this clone: The same CDR3 arises from other DNA sequences in this sample as well. The genes are TRBV18 and TRBJ1-1; a possible D gene is TRBD1 (6 bases). The CDR3 is 14 amino acids. V lost 1 base to trimming and J lost 1 base, with 7 bases between them. The germline V gene encodes CDR1 KGHSH and CDR2 LQKENI. The CDR3 DNA is TGTGCCAGCTCACCACAGGGGGGGAACACTGAAGCTTTCTTT. It translates to CASSPQGGNTEAFF. The complete variable domain, with remaining parts taken from reference TRBV18 and TRBJ1-1, reads NAGVMQNPRHLVRRRGQEARLRCSPMKGHSHVYWYRQLPEEGLKFMVYLQKENIIDESGMPKERFSAEFPKEGPSILRIQQVVRGDSAAYFCASSPQGGNTEAFFGQGTRLTVV.

This clone has a handful of counts. The V gene is TRBV5-1, the J gene TRBJ1-1, with unresolved D. CDR1 and CDR2 from the germline V gene are SGHRS and YFSETQ. The V and J ends lost 6 bases and 0 bases respectively, with 12 bases between them. The CDR3 is 14 residues long. CDR3 in amino acids: CASTIKDLNTEAFF. CDR3 in DNA: TGCGCCAGCACGATTAAGGATTTGAACACTGAAGCTTTCTTT.

The V gene is TRBV18, the J gene TRBJ1-4; 8 nucleotides align to TRBD1. CDR3 length equals 16 residues. Per germline, CDR1 KGHSH and CDR2 LQKENI. Trimming took 1 base from V and 6 from J; bases not matched to a gene: 7. CDR3 protein: CASSPRSGQGDEKLFF. The DNA of the CDR3 is TGTGCCAGCTCACCACGGTCTGGACAGGGAGATGAAAAACTGTTTTTT. The full variable domain, rest sourced from reference TRBV18 and TRBJ1-4, is NAGVMQNPRHLVRRRGQEARLRCSPMKGHSHVYWYRQLPEEGLKFMVYLQKENIIDESGMPKERFSAEFPKEGPSILRIQQVVRGDSAAYFCASSPRSGQGDEKLFFGSGTQLSVL.